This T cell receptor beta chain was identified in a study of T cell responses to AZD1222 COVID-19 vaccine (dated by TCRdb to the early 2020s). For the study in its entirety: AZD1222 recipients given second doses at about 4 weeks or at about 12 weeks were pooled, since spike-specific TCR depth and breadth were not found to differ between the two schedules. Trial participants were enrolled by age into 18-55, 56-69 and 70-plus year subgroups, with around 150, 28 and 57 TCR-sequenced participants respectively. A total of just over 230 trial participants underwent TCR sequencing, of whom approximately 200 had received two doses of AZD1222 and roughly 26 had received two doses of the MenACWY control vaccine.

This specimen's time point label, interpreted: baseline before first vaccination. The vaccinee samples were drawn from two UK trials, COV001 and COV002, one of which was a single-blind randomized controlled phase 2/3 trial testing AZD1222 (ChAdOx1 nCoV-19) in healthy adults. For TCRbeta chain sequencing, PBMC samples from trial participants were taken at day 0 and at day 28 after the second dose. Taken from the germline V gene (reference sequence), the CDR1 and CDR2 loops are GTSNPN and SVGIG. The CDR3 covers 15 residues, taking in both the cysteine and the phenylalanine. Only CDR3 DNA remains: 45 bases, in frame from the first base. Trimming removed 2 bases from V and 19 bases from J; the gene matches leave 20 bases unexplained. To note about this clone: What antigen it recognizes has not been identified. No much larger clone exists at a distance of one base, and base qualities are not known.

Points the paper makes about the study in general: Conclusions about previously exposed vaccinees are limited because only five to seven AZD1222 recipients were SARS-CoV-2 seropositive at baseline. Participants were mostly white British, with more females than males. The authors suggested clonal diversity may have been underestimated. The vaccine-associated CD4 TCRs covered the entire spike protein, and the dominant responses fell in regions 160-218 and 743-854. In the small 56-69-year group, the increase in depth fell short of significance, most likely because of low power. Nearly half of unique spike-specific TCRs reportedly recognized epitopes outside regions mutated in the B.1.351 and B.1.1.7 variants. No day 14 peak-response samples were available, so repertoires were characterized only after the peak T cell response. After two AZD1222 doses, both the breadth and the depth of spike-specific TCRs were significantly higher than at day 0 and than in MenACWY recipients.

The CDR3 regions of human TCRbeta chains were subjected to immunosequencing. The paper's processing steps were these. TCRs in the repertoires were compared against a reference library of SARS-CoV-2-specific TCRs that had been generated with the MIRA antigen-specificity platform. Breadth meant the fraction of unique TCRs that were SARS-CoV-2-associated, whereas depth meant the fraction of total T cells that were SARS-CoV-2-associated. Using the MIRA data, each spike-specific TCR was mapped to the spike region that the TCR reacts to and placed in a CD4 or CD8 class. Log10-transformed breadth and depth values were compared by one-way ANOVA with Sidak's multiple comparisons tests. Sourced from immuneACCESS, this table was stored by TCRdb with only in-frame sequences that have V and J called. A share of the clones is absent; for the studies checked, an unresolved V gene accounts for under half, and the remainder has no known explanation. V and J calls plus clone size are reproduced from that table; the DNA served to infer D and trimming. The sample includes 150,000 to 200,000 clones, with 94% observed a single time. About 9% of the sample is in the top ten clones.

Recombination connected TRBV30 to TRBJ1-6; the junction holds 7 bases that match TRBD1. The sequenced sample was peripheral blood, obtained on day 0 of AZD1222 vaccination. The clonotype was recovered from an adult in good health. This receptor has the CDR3 CAWSLLGAGGASPHF. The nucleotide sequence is TGTGCCTGGAGTCTCCTCGGGGCAGGGGGGGCCTCGCCGCACTTT.